This is a list of T cell receptor beta chains from one sample in a study of identical twins. TCRdb reprocessed the 5' RACE reads via MiXCR and lists one record per CDR3 protein. The sample includes just under 550,000 distinct CDR3 sequences, 13% to 15% of them seen just once. The same sample was also studied in work on yellow fever vaccine responses in identical twins.

What was sequenced was CD4+ T cells sorted from blood. The receptors here all came from a woman in her late teens or twenties in good health. CDR3s include the opening cysteine and the closing phenylalanine or tryptophan.

v_gene	j_gene	CDR3aa
TRBV6-1	TRBJ1-2	CASRSGQGLMDYGYTF
TRBV29-1	TRBJ2-2	CSARDPGELFF
TRBV5-1	TRBJ2-3	CASSPGTSGRGDTQYF
TRBV7-2	TRBJ2-3	CASSIAGVTDTQYF
TRBV24-1	TRBJ2-1	CATSAGLQNNEQFF
TRBV21-1	TRBJ2-3	CASSRPLAGHTDTQYF
TRBV4-2	TRBJ2-7	CASSQVIGSYYEQYF
TRBV3-1	TRBJ1-1	CASSSLQGETEAFF
TRBV5-1	TRBJ2-2	CASAPGGTLNTGELFF
TRBV20-1	TRBJ1-2	CSARDNYGYTF
TRBV3-1	TRBJ2-5	CASSQGGYGLAEQETQYF
TRBV3-1	TRBJ1-1	CASTPQVLNTEAFF
TRBV7-2	TRBJ1-1	CASSPRTGMNTEAFF
TRBV20-1	TRBJ1-6	CSATRDMGSPLHF
TRBV20-1	TRBJ1-2	CSSPAAGQMNGYTF
TRBV6-1	TRBJ2-3	CASSEGGTGPLAQYF
TRBV29-1	TRBJ1-1	CSVTTGRNTEAFF
TRBV20-1	TRBJ2-3	CSARGASGAPDTQYF
TRBV10-3	TRBJ1-1	CAIRGEGDEAFF
TRBV6-2/TRBV6-3	TRBJ2-2	CASTAGGANTGELFF
TRBV7-6	TRBJ1-3	CASSSVTGNTIYF
TRBV20-1	TRBJ2-1	CSAQLAGVNNEQFF
TRBV20-1	TRBJ2-5	CSARYAQETQYF
TRBV5-1	TRBJ2-3	CASSLGRTSGAGDTQYF
TRBV10-3	TRBJ2-1	CAISGGRSSYNEQFF
TRBV5-1	TRBJ2-2	CASTPRGQTNTGELFF
TRBV5-6	TRBJ1-2	CASSFRRGQVGPRDYGYTF
TRBV21-1	TRBJ2-7	CASSNRDRAHNPPYEQYF
TRBV10-3	TRBJ2-5	CAISDPEETQYF
TRBV9	TRBJ2-7	CASSSGTGGFYEQYF
TRBV4-1	TRBJ2-2	CASSRQNTGELFF
TRBV20-1	TRBJ2-1	CSARDQGNEQFF
TRBV20-1	TRBJ2-5	CSASPWAELGRETQYF
TRBV28	TRBJ2-2	CAASRSPGELFF
TRBV6-1	TRBJ2-2	CASRPRTGNTGELFF
TRBV5-1	TRBJ2-7	CASSLGHLISYEQYF
TRBV20-1	TRBJ1-4	CSARVPGRNEKLFF
TRBV20-1	TRBJ2-2	CSARDLGDGELFF
TRBV10-3	TRBJ1-2	CAISETAVGYTF
TRBV20-1	TRBJ2-5	CSASRNSGAQETQYF
TRBV6-1	TRBJ2-1	CASRIMTSGLYNNEQFF
TRBV7-9	TRBJ2-3	CASSYQSGGHTDTQYF
TRBV12-3/TRBV12-4	TRBJ1-2	CASSGTGTGNGYTF
TRBV24-1	TRBJ2-1	CATSEANNEQFF
TRBV11-2	TRBJ2-1	CASSFRLRGSYNEQFF
TRBV9	TRBJ2-2	CASSSLGGANTGELFF
TRBV4-2	TRBJ2-3	CASSQDRGVSDTQYF
TRBV6-1	TRBJ2-1	CASWAGGKGTYNEQFF
TRBV5-1	TRBJ2-5	CASSSRQGGETQYF
TRBV4-1	TRBJ2-5	CASSQDSLAGYQETQYF
TRBV7-6	TRBJ2-1	CASSLTVFYNEQFF
TRBV6-5	TRBJ1-4	CASSSGPPRREKLFF
TRBV3-1	TRBJ2-5	CASSQGARGLETQYF
TRBV5-1	TRBJ1-6	CASSLESGGISPLHF
TRBV20-1	TRBJ2-1	CSATSMADNEQFF
TRBV7-9	TRBJ2-1	CASSDSSGSSYNEQFF
TRBV5-1	TRBJ2-3	CASSLPGGSADTQYF
TRBV5-1	TRBJ2-3	CASGGGRIDTQYF
TRBV20-1	TRBJ1-2	CSARVITPSNYGYTF